The 9 T cell receptor beta chains below come from one sample, sequenced in a study of control samples from healthy donors and cancer patients (dated by TCRdb to 2020 to 2021). The library was obtained by the immunoSEQ multiplex PCR assay. TCRdb carries this immuneACCESS record with in-frame sequences only. Its versions omit some clonotypes, under half of them owing to an unresolved V gene in the studies checked, with the rest unexplained. For this sample the table gives 60,000 to 85,000 clones, of which around 94% were detected only once. The ten largest account for approximately 6% of the sample. The sequencing sample was made of blood. These receptors all stem from a woman in her sixties in good health.

This sequence joins TRBV19 and TRBJ2-2; the match to TRBD2 covers 15 bases. V lost 4 bases and J lost 3; bases outside the gene matches: 9. CDR1 is LNHDA, CDR2 SQIVND, per germline (reference sequence). This CDR3 contains 19 residues. The CDR3 DNA sequence: TGTGCCAGTAGTAAGGGACTAGCGGGAGGCGGGGTGTACACCGGGGAGCTGTTTTTT. This codes for CASSKGLAGGGVYTGELFF.

CDR3 region: CASSFHPGELFF. Written as DNA, the CDR3 is TGTGCCAGCAGTTTTCATCCCGGGGAGCTGTTTTTT. The chain employs TRBV27 and TRBJ2-2; D gene unclear. The V gene's germline CDR1 is MNHEY and CDR2 SMNVEV (reference sequence). The CDR3 consists of 12 residues. The ends were cut back, 3 bases at V and 6 bases at J, with 5 bases in the middle.

This sequence joins TRBV27 and TRBJ1-6; tentative D call: TRBD1 (5 bases). The CDR3 runs 15 residues. Germline V lookup: CDR1 MNHEY, CDR2 SMNVEV (reference sequence). Trimming pared 7 bases from V and 4 bases from J, leaving 14 bases between. In nucleotides, the CDR3 is TGTGCCAGCAACGAGTCGGGACGGTATAATTCACCCCTCCACTTT. This codes for CASNESGRYNSPLHF.

V usage is TRBV5-1 and J usage is TRBJ1-1; TRBD1 aligns across 8 bases. The V and J ends lost 2 bases and 6 bases, in that order; junction bases with no gene match: 6. This CDR3 has 14 residues. Germline V CDR1 and CDR2: SGHRS, YFSETQ. The chain's CDR3 is CASSFGRGLAEAFF. In DNA, the CDR3 is TGCGCCAGCAGCTTCGGCAGGGGGCTTGCTGAAGCTTTCTTT.

CDR3 protein: CASSSQWTENTEAFF. CDR3 bases: TGCGCCAGCAGCTCACAGTGGACAGAGAACACTGAAGCTTTCTTT. The chain links TRBV5-1 to TRBJ1-1; a weak D match, TRBD1 (6 bases). V was clipped by 3 bases and J by 1 base, with 13 bases between them. This CDR3 is 15 amino acids long. CDR1 and CDR2 from the germline V gene are SGHRS and YFSETQ.

The chain has TRBV10-2 and TRBJ2-7; 10 bases agree with TRBD2. CDR3 length: 15 amino acids. Germline V gene lookup returns CDR1 WSHSY and CDR2 SAAADI. J was trimmed by 2 bases and V by 0 bases; bases with no gene match: 1. The CDR3 sequence is CASSESLAGPYEQYF. CDR3 in DNA: TGCGCCAGCAGTGAGTCACTAGCGGGACCCTACGAGCAGTACTTC.

The rearrangement joins TRBV30 to TRBJ2-1, with D possibly being TRBD2 (6 bases). The CDR3 spans 15 residues. Germline assignment: CDR1 GTSNPN and CDR2 SVGIG (reference sequence). Trimming left V 0 bases short and J 4 bases short, with 13 bases between. The CDR3 DNA sequence: TGTGCCTGGAGTGTGCTAGCGAGGAATTACAATGAGCAGTTCTTC. It translates to CAWSVLARNYNEQFF.

This chain links TRBV5-1 with TRBJ2-7; no reliable D call. Trimming pared 5 bases from V and 1 base from J, leaving 10 bases between. Germline-derived CDR1 and CDR2 are SGHRS and YFSETQ. The CDR3 runs to 13 residues. CDR3 amino acids: CASRPLNSYEQYF. Here the CDR3 DNA reads TGCGCCAGCAGACCCCTCAATTCCTACGAGCAGTACTTC. The variable domain in full, completed from reference TRBV5-1 and TRBJ2-7, reads KAGVTQTPRYLIKTRGQQVTLSCSPISGHRSVSWYQQTPGQGLQFLFEYFSETQRNKGNFPGRFSGRQFSNSRSEMNVSTLELGDSALYLCASRPLNSYEQYFGPGTRLTVT.

This clone was seen only once. The V gene is TRBV30, the J gene TRBJ1-4, with unresolved D. The CDR3 covers 11 residues. Germline V CDR1 and CDR2: GTSNPN, SVGIG (reference sequence). Trimming stripped 0 bases from V and 8 bases from J, with 4 bases between. The CDR3 bases are TGTGCCTGGAGTGTCAGAGAAAAACTGTTTTTT. Its translation: CAWSVREKLFF.